This TCR beta chain originates from a study of T cell responses to AZD1222 COVID-19 vaccine. Concerning this clone itself: What it recognizes is unknown.

This CDR3 is 14 amino acids long. V dropped 2 bases and J dropped 3 bases, with 10 bases sitting between them. Germline CDR1 MNHNS, CDR2 SASEGT. Profiled with immunoSEQ multiplex PCR; TCRdb holds only in-frame clones, not every one. This table holds over 110,000 clones, 85% to 95% found once. General study results and limits: Donor demographics were predominantly white British with a female majority; clonal diversity may be underestimated. Within unmutated variant regions lay the reported targets of nearly half of spike-specific TCRs. It was only a handful of AZD1222 recipients who were seropositive at baseline.

The genes are TRBV6-1 and TRBJ1-1; the D is unclear. The clonotype originates from an adult who had recovered from COVID-19. Sequencing used peripheral blood, obtained after recovery from COVID-19. Here the CDR3 reads CASSEIEADTEAFF. The CDR3 region has the DNA TGTGCCAGCAGTGAAATTGAGGCGGACACTGAAGCTTTCTTT.